One sample yielded the 7 T cell receptor beta chains listed below, sequenced in a study of blood T cell repertoires in COVID-19. Sequencing used immunoSEQ multiplex PCR; TCRdb keeps in-frame clones, though not all of them. The sample lists 110,000 to 150,000 clones, approximately 80% occurring once. Sequenced input: peripheral blood. The receptors shown here come from a woman of 80 years or more in a cohort sampled during active or convalescent COVID-19.

The chain recombines TRBV2 with TRBJ2-1; 11 positions match TRBD2. The germline CDR1 and CDR2 sequences are SNHLY and FYNNEI. This CDR3 has 15 residues. Unmatched junction bases numbered 11, after V lost 9 bases and J lost 7 bases. CDR3 residues: CASLSTGLAVNEQFF. The CDR3 bases are TGTGCCAGTCTAAGTACGGGACTAGCGGTAAATGAGCAGTTCTTC. Together with reference TRBV2 and TRBJ2-1, the CDR3 gives the full variable domain: EPEVTQTPSHQVTQMGQEVILRCVPISNHLYFYWYRQILGQKVEFLVSFYNNEISEKSEIFDDQFSVERPDGSNFTLKIRSTKLEDSAMYFCASLSTGLAVNEQFFGPGTRLTVL.

This clone was counted between two and nine times. The rearrangement links TRBV7-3 to TRBJ2-2, with TRBD1 matching over 7 bases. J was trimmed by 3 bases and V by 3 bases; bases with no gene match: 4. Germline CDR1 SGHTA, CDR2 FQGTGA. This CDR3 is built from 15 residues. The CDR3 loop is CASSLRQGHTGELFF. CDR3 bases: TGTGCCAGCAGCTTGCGACAGGGTCACACCGGGGAGCTGTTTTTT.

The chain employs TRBV15 and TRBJ1-5; no firm D call. The V end was cut by 0 bases, the J end by 3 bases, with 12 bases between. The CDR3 length is 16 residues. From germline, CDR1 is LNHNV and CDR2 YYDKDF (reference sequence). The CDR3 DNA reads TGTGCCACCAGCAGAGACCTACCTAGGCACAATCAGCCCCAGCATTTT. Amino acid sequence: CATSRDLPRHNQPQHF.

V is TRBV5-1 and J is TRBJ1-6, with TRBD1 matching 7 bases. V lost 4 bases and J lost 9; bases outside the gene matches: 10. This CDR3 region has 15 residues. Germline V CDR1 and CDR2: SGHRS, YFSETQ. The CDR3 DNA reads TGCGCCAGCAGCCCGGACAGGTCGGTCGGTTCACCCCTCCACTTT. Protein product: CASSPDRSVGSPLHF.

The chain has TRBV7-3 and TRBJ2-3; 9 bases align to TRBD2. The germline gives CDR1 SGHTA, CDR2 FQGTGA. This CDR3 spans 13 amino acids. Trimming removed 8 bases from V and 1 base from J; junction bases left unmatched: 1. The CDR3 here is CASSSGGTDTQYF. The DNA of the CDR3 is TGTGCCAGCTCTAGCGGGGGCACAGATACGCAGTATTTT.

The CDR3 sequence is CASSEAGTEAFF. The CDR3 DNA follows: TGTGCCAGCTCAGAGGCGGGCACTGAAGCTTTCTTT. The chain joins TRBV18 to TRBJ1-1; D gene uncertain. The CDR3 length is 12 residues. The V end lost 5 bases, the J end lost 4 bases, and 8 bases lay between the germline ends. Germline CDR1 is KGHSH and CDR2 is LQKENI.

The chain is built from TRBV7-9 and TRBJ1-2, with D unresolved. V was shortened by 0 bases and J by 8 bases, with 13 bases between the two germline ends. The V gene's germline CDR1 is SEHNR and CDR2 FQNEAQ (reference sequence). This CDR3 is 14 amino acids long. CDR3 region: CASSLAALGEGYTF. CDR3 sequence (DNA): TGTGCCAGCAGCTTAGCGGCCCTGGGAGAGGGCTACACCTTC.